This T cell receptor beta chain was sequenced during a study of blood T cells in healthy people across ages. The CDR3 covers 12 residues. Germline values: CDR1 DFQATT, CDR2 SNEGSKA (reference sequence). With regard to this clonotype: This may stem from a read error, because a much larger clone lies one nucleotide away.

Combining a sample-barcoded 5' primer with a J-beta primer mix, a second PCR ran for roughly 7 to 12 cycles. TCRdb recomputed calls from the 5' RACE reads with MiXCR, one row per CDR3 protein. The data show 600,000 or so distinct CDR3 sequences, less than 35% seen once. Each donor was a healthy Caucasian individual from Russia, aged roughly 6 to 100. Sequencing was performed on blood. The clonotype originates from a woman of 80 years or more in good health. The chain carries TRBV20-1 and TRBJ2-1; weak D call: TRBD1 (6 bases). The CDR3, as DNA: TGCAGGGTTCCTAGGGGGTACAATGAGCAGTTCTTC. Its protein is CRVPRGYNEQFF.